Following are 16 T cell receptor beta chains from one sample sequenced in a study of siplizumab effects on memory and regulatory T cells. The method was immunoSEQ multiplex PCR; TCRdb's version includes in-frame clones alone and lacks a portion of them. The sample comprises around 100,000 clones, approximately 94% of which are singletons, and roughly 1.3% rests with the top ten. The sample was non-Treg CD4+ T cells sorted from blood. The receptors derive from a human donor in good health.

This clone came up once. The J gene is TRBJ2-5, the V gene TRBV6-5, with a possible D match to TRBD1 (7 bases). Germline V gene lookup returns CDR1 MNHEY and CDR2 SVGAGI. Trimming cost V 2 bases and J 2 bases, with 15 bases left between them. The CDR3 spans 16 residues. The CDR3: CASSYGGQGGQETQYF. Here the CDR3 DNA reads TGTGCCAGCAGTTACGGCGGGCAGGGGGGTCAAGAGACCCAGTACTTC.

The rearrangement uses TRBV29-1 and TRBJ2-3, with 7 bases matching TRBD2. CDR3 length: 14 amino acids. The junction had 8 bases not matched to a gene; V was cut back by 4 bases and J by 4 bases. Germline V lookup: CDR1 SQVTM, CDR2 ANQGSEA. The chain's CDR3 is CSVVLAEGADTQYF. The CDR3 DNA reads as TGCAGCGTTGTCCTAGCGGAGGGTGCAGATACGCAGTATTTT.

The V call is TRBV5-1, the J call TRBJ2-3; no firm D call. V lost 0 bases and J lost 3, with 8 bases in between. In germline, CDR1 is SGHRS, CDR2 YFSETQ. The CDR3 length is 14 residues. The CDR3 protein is CASSLAPQTDTQYF. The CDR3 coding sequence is TGCGCCAGCAGCTTGGCTCCGCAAACAGATACGCAGTATTTT.

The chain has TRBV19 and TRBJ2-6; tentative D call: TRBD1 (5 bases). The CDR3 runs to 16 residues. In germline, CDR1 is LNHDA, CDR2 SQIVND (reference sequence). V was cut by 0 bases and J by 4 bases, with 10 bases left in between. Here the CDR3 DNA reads TGTGCCAGTAGTATAGATCAGGGATCCGGGGCCAACGTCCTGACTTTC. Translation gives CASSIDQGSGANVLTF.

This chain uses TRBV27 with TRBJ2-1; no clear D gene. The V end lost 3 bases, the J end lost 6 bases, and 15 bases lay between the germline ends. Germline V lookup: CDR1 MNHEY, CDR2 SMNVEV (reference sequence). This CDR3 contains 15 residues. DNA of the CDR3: TGTGCCAGCAGTTTGTTAGGATTTGGGGTCAATGAGCAGTTCTTC. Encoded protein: CASSLLGFGVNEQFF.

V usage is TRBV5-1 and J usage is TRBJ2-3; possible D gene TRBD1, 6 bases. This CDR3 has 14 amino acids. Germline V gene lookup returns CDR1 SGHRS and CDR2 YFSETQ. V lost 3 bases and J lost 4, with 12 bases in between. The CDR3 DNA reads TGCGCCAGCAGCTGGACAGTTTATTCAGATACGCAGTATTTT. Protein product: CASSWTVYSDTQYF.

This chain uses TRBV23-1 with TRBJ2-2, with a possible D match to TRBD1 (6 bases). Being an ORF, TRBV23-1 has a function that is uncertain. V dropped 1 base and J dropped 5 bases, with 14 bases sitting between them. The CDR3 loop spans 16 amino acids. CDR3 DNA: TGCGCCAGCAGTCAATTAGGGACACGGAAGACCGGGGAGCTGTTTTTT. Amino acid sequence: CASSQLGTRKTGELFF.

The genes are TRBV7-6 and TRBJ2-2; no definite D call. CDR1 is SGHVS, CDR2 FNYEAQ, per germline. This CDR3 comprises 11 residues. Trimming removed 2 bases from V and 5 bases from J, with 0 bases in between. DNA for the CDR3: TGTGCCAGCAGCTTAACCGGGGAGCTGTTTTTT. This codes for CASSLTGELFF.

The CDR3 reads CASSLVITREQFF. The DNA of the CDR3 is TGTGCCAGCAGCTTAGTAATCACGCGTGAGCAGTTCTTC. V usage is TRBV7-2 and J usage is TRBJ2-1, with D unresolved. The CDR3 is 13 amino acids. V was clipped by 1 base and J by 9 bases, with 10 bases between them. CDR1 SGHTA and CDR2 FQGNSA come from the germline V gene.

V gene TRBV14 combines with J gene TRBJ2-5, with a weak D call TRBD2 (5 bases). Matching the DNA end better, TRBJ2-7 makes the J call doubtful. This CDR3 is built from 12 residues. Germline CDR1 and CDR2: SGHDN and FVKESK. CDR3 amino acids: CASSRTSYEQYF. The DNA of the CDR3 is TGTGCCAGCAGCCGAACTAGCTACGAGCAGTACTTC.

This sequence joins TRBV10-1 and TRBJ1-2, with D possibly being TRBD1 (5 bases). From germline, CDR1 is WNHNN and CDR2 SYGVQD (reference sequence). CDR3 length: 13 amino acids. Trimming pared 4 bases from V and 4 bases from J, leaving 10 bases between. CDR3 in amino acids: CASSGGASYGYTF. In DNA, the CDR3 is TGCGCCAGCAGTGGGGGCGCATCCTATGGCTACACCTTC.

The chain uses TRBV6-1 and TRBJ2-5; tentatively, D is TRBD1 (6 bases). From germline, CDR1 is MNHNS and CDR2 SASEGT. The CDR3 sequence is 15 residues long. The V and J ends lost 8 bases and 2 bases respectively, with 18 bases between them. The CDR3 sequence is CASWGLYRAQETQYF. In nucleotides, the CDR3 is TGTGCCAGCTGGGGGTTATACAGGGCGCAAGAGACCCAGTACTTC.

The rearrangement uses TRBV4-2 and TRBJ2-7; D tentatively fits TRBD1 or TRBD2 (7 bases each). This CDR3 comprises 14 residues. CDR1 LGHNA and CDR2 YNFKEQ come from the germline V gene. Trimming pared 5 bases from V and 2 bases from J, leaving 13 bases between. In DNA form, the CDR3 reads TGTGCCAGCAGCGCAGGGGGGGATACCTACGAGCAGTACTTC. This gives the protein CASSAGGDTYEQYF.

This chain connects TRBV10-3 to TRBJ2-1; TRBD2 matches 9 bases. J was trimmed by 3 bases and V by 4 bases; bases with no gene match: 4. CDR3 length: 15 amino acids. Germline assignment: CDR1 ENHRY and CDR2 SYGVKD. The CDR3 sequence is CAISVAGGHYNEQFF. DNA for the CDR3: TGTGCCATCAGTGTTGCGGGAGGGCACTACAATGAGCAGTTCTTC.

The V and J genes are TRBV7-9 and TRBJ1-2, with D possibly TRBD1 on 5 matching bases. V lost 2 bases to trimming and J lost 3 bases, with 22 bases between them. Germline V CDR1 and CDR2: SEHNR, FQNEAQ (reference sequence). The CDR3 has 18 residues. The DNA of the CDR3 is TGTGCCAGCAGCTTAAGGTTCGGGGGGACCGGGAACGACTATGGCTACACCTTC. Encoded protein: CASSLRFGGTGNDYGYTF.

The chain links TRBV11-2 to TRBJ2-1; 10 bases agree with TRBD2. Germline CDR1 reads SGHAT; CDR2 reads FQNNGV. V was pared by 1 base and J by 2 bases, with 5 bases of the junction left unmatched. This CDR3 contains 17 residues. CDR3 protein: CASSLGGTSGTYNEQFF. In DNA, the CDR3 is TGTGCCAGCAGCTTAGGGGGAACTAGCGGGACCTACAATGAGCAGTTCTTC. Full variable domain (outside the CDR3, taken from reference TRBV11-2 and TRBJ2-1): EAGVAQSPRYKIIEKRQSVAFWCNPISGHATLYWYQQILGQGPKLLIQFQNNGVVDDSQLPKDRFSAERLKGVDSTLKIQPAKLEDSAVYLCASSLGGTSGTYNEQFFGPGTRLTVL.